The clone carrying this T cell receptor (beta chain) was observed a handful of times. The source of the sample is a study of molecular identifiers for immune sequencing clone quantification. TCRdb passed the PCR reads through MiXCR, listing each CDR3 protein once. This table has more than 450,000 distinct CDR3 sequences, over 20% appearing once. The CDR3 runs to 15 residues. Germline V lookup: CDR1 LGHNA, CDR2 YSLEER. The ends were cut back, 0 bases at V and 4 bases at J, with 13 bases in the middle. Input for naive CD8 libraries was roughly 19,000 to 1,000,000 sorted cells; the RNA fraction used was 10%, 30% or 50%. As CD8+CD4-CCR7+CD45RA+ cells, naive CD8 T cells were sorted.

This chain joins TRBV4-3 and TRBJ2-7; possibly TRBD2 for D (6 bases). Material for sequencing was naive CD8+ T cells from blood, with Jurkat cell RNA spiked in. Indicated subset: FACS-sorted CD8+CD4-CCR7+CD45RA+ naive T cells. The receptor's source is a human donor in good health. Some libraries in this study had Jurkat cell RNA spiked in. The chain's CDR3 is CASSQEQMRGYEQYF. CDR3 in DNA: TGCGCCAGCAGCCAAGAACAGATGCGGGGTTACGAGCAGTACTTC.